This TCR beta chain was found in a study of blood T cell repertoires in COVID-19 (dated by TCRdb to 2020 to 2022). A note on the overall study: Samples from collaborators originated in the United States, Italy and Spain and spanned both the acute and convalescent phases of COVID-19. Samples came from the ongoing ImmuneRACE study (first 160 participants) plus 1,254 subjects from 6 global collaborators. The sample metadata nearly always contained a de-identified subject ID, COVID-19 status, age in years and sex. A freely available public database, intended as a resource for researchers studying the immune response to SARS-CoV-2, is where the repertoires were released. Subjects who had been exposed to COVID-19, were actively infected with it, or had recovered from it provided the deeply sampled blood TCRbeta repertoires that made up the dataset. Where available, HLA class I and class II types were obtained from metadata supplied by the sample provider rather than from assay-based typing. The prospective study material was composed of cDNA or gDNA derived from T cells, B-cell-depleted T cells, or PBMCs. On the study overall, not on this receptor specifically: How much clinical and demographic metadata was included differed by source and by participant, and the metadata was provided uncurated.

Participants in the prospective study were aged roughly 18 to 90 years, lived in 20 to 25 United States geographic areas, and enrolled through a virtual design. In the prospective study, participants were assigned to cohorts based on the clinical history participants reported in a screening survey and a study questionnaire. In the prospective study, whole blood, serum and a nasopharyngeal or oropharyngeal swab were collected from each participant by mobile phlebotomists. Prospective study participants could optionally give additional blood draws and questionnaires over an approximately 2-month period. Blood samples from the prospective study were shipped frozen or at room temperature prior to DNA extraction. TCRbeta CDR3 regions were amplified from genomic DNA by means of the immunoSEQ Assay, a bias-controlled multiplex PCR. On the study's bioinformatics: The number of nucleated cells in each sample was estimated from the amplification of reference gene primers within the assay. Sequence reads were collapsed and filtered to measure the absolute abundance of every unique TCRbeta CDR3 rearrangement. For each sample, productive Simpson clonality was calculated as the square root of Simpson's diversity index across productive rearrangements. TCRdb stores this immuneACCESS table with in-frame sequences only. Part of the clones is absent; in the studies checked, under half of the shortfall reflects unresolved V genes, and no reason is known for the rest. V and J calls and clone size are given by that table; D and trimming were obtained from the DNA. For this sample there are under 200,000 clones; about 84% appear just once. The ten largest clonotypes hold 4.5% to 7% of the sample.

A remark on this clone: The antigen it recognizes is unknown. No base quality information exists; no much larger clone differs at one position.

This sequence was found in a man aged 35 to 55 with acute COVID-19. Sequencing was performed on PBMCs or T cells enriched from blood (not recorded which).

The bases read TGTGCCAGCAGCGTCAAGAAGGGGCAACACCCCAACGCGAACACCGGGGAGCTGTTTTTT. It translates as CASSVKKGQHPNANTGELFF. The receptor chain draws on TRBV9 and TRBJ2-2; TRBD1 is a possible D gene, resting on 5 matching bases. The V end loses 2 bases and the J end loses 0 bases, and a stretch of 23 bases separates them. Measured from the cysteine to the phenylalanine, the CDR3 is 20 residues long. The DNA shown is the 60-base CDR3, in frame from base 1. For CDR1 and CDR2, the germline V gene lists SGDLS and YYNGEE.